A selection of T cell receptor beta chains follows, all from one sample in a study of blood T cell repertoires in COVID-19. Generated by immunoSEQ multiplex PCR, the TCRdb table keeps only in-frame clones and is missing some. The table lists tens of thousands of clones, around 80% of them singletons. The specimen was peripheral blood. The source is a man of 80 years or more with active or convalescent COVID-19. The CDR3 runs from the conserved cysteine through the conserved F or W. D genes are given only for firm matches. A row's size may be missing; if present it is once, few, many or a size class.

D	V	J	size	DNA	CDR3
NA	TRBV30	TRBJ1-2	NA	TGTGCCTGGAGTGTAGTTTCTGCGACTTATGGCTACACCTTC	CAWSVVSATYGYTF
TRBD2	TRBV4-1	TRBJ2-1	once	TGCGCCAGCAGCCAAGAAGCTAGCGGGGGGGCCGGTGAGCAGTTCTTC	CASSQEASGGAGEQFF
NA	TRBV5-5	TRBJ2-5	NA	TGTGCCAGCAGCTTGGAAGGGGTGGTGACCCAGTACTTC	CASSLEGVVTQYF
TRBD2	TRBV9	TRBJ2-3	NA	TGTGCCAGCAGCGTAGTAGGTGCGGGGGGGCCGGATACGCAGTATTTT	CASSVVGAGGPDTQYF
NA	TRBV3-1/TRBV3-2	TRBJ1-1	NA	TGTGCCAGCAGCCAAGATGGGCTGGAAGCTTTCTTT	CASSQDGLEAFF
TRBD2	TRBV5-1	TRBJ2-1	NA	TGCGCCAGCAGCGCCCCGACTAGCGGGATACAATTAGATGAGCAGTTCTTC	CASSAPTSGIQLDEQFF
TRBD1	TRBV7-6	TRBJ2-3	NA	TGTGCCAGCAGCGTCCGACAGGGGAACCCAGATACGCAGTATTTT	CASSVRQGNPDTQYF
NA	TRBV19	TRBJ1-1	NA	TGTGCCAGTAGTATAGATCGGGGGTCCACTGAAGCTTTCTTT	CASSIDRGSTEAFF
TRBD1	TRBV29-1	TRBJ1-2	NA	TGCAGCGTTGGAGGACAGGGCAATGGCTACACCTTC	CSVGGQGNGYTF
NA	TRBV19	TRBJ1-5	NA	TGTGCCAGTAGTATGAGGACAGCGTTCAATCAGCCCCAGCATTTT	CASSMRTAFNQPQHF
TRBD2	TRBV5-4	TRBJ2-1	NA	TGTGCCAGCAGCTTTAGCGGGGGGGCCGGGGCTGAGCAGTTCTTC	CASSFSGGAGAEQFF
NA	TRBV10-3	TRBJ1-6	NA	TGTGCCATCAGTGAGCAGGGGTCCAATTCACCCCTCCACTTT	CAISEQGSNSPLHF
TRBD1	TRBV18	TRBJ1-2	NA	TGTGCCAGCTCACCACAGGGGGCCGCCTATGGCTACACCTTC	CASSPQGAAYGYTF
NA	TRBV5-1	TRBJ1-4	NA	TGCGCCAGCAGTCGGGGGGAGGGAAAAGAAAAACTGTTTTTT	CASSRGEGKEKLFF
NA	TRBV2	TRBJ2-7	NA	TGTGCCAGCAGAGACTTTCCAGGGCCAAGGGCCGAGCAGTACTTC	CASRDFPGPRAEQYF
TRBD2	TRBV7-3	TRBJ2-3	NA	TGTGCCAGCAGCTCTAGCGGGGCCAACACAGATACGCAGTATTTT	CASSSSGANTDTQYF
NA	TRBV18	TRBJ2-7	few	TGTGCCAGCTCACCACAGACAGGCTCCTACGAGCAGTACTTC	CASSPQTGSYEQYF
TRBD2	TRBV6-2/TRBV6-3	TRBJ2-5	NA	TGTGCCAGCAGTTACTCGACGACTAGCGGAGGAGAGACCCAGTACTTC	CASSYSTTSGGETQYF
NA	TRBV27	TRBJ2-5	NA	TGTGCCAGCAGTTCCGGGAACCAAGAGACCCAGTACTTC	CASSSGNQETQYF
TRBD1	TRBV30	TRBJ1-6	few	TGTGCCTGGTCGGGGGCAGGGGGTGTAGGGTCACCCCTCCACTTT	CAWSGAGGVGSPLHF
TRBD2	TRBV7-2	TRBJ2-5	NA	TGTGCCAGCAGCCTAGCGGGAGGGGGAGAGACCCAGTACTTC	CASSLAGGGETQYF
NA	TRBV6-6	TRBJ2-5	NA	TGTGCCAGCAGCCGGGACATGGAGACCCAGTACTTC	CASSRDMETQYF
NA	TRBV5-3	TRBJ1-6	NA	TGTCGGAGGGGTTCACCCCTCCACTTT	CRRGSPLHF
TRBD2	TRBV7-2	TRBJ2-5	NA	TGTGCCAGCAGCCTAGGACTAGCGGGTCAAGAGACCCAGTACTTC	CASSLGLAGQETQYF
NA	TRBV2	TRBJ2-7	NA	TGTGCCAGCAGTGACAGGGACTACGAGCAGTACTTC	CASSDRDYEQYF
NA	TRBV3-1/TRBV3-2	TRBJ2-5	NA	TGTGCCAGCAGCCAAGGGGAGAGGGTGGTAGAGACCCAGTACTTC	CASSQGERVVETQYF
NA	TRBV7-2	TRBJ1-5	NA	TGTGCCAGCAGCTCTAAGGCCGACAGTCAGCCCCAGCATTTT	CASSSKADSQPQHF
NA	TRBV11-2	TRBJ2-7	once	TGTGCCAGCAGCTTGGAGAAGGACTACTACGAGCAGTACTTC	CASSLEKDYYEQYF
NA	TRBV27	TRBJ1-6	NA	TGTGCCAGCAGTTTATTAGCTCAGCCACCCCTCCACTTT	CASSLLAQPPLHF
NA	TRBV10-1	TRBJ2-2	few	TGCGCCAGCAGTGCACAGGGAAGCGGGGAGCTGTTTTTT	CASSAQGSGELFF
TRBD1	TRBV24-1	TRBJ2-4	NA	TGTGCCACCAGTGATTTCCGGGACAGTAACATTCAGTACTTC	CATSDFRDSNIQYF
TRBD2	TRBV10-1	TRBJ2-1	NA	TGCGCCAGCAGTGGGGGACTAGCGGGAGCTAACAATGAGCAGTTCTTC	CASSGGLAGANNEQFF
NA	TRBV27	TRBJ1-5	NA	TGTGCCAGCAGTTCACCAGGGGCGAGCAATCAGCCCCAGCATTTT	CASSSPGASNQPQHF
TRBD2	TRBV18	TRBJ2-7	NA	TGTGCCAGCTCACCGATTCTAGCGGGGAGCGACGAGCAGTACTTC	CASSPILAGSDEQYF
NA	TRBV27	TRBJ1-5	once	TGTGCCAGCAGTTTAACCGGGGAAAAAGGCAATCAGCCCCAGCATTTT	CASSLTGEKGNQPQHF
TRBD2	TRBV19	TRBJ2-1	NA	TGTGCCAGTAGTAGGCTAGCGGGGGGTCCCTACAATGAGCAGTTCTTC	CASSRLAGGPYNEQFF
TRBD2	TRBV2	TRBJ2-3	few	TGTGCCAGCAAAAGCGGGAGGCTAACAGATACGCAGTATTTT	CASKSGRLTDTQYF
NA	TRBV7-2	TRBJ2-7	NA	TGTGCCAGCAGGATCGGGACACGCGCATCCGAGCAGTACTTC	CASRIGTRASEQYF
NA	TRBV18	TRBJ2-7	NA	TGTGCCAGCTCACCCGGGAACTACGAGCAGTACTTC	CASSPGNYEQYF
NA	TRBV5-4	TRBJ1-2	NA	TGTGCCAGCAGCTCCGCAACAACGCCGACTAACTATGGCTACACCTTC	CASSSATTPTNYGYTF
NA	TRBV2	TRBJ2-3	NA	TGTGCCAGCATGGAGGGCGAACTAATCACAGATACGCAGTATTTT	CASMEGELITDTQYF
NA	TRBV7-2	TRBJ2-2	few	TGTGCCAGCAGACCCGGGTCTGACACCGGGGAGCTGTTTTTT	CASRPGSDTGELFF
NA	TRBV9	TRBJ1-2	NA	TGTGCCAGCAGCGCAGAAGCGCGGGACCGTGGGGGCTACACCTTC	CASSAEARDRGGYTF
TRBD1	TRBV2	TRBJ1-1	NA	TGTGCCAGCAGTTTACTTCGACAGGGTGGCGCTGAAGCTTTCTTT	CASSLLRQGGAEAFF
TRBD1	TRBV19	TRBJ1-5	NA	TGTGCCAGTAGTATAGTACCGGGACAGTCCAATCAGCCCCAGCATTTT	CASSIVPGQSNQPQHF
TRBD1	TRBV18	TRBJ1-1	NA	TGTGCCAGCTCACAACTAAACCCCGGGACAGGGCCCACTGAAGCTTTCTTT	CASSQLNPGTGPTEAFF
NA	TRBV6-1	TRBJ2-1	NA	TGTGCCAGCAGTGAAGTCAGAGGCAGCCTCTCCTACAATGAGCAGTTCTTC	CASSEVRGSLSYNEQFF
NA	TRBV28	TRBJ2-7	NA	TGTGCCACAGCAAGGGGGGGCCTAGCCCACGAGCAGTACTTC	CATARGGLAHEQYF
TRBD2	TRBV10-2	TRBJ2-5	NA	TGCGCCAGCAGTGAGGGACGGGGGGGTGACATTCAAGAGACCCAGTACTTC	CASSEGRGGDIQETQYF
TRBD1	TRBV4-1	TRBJ2-1	NA	TGCGCCAGCAGCCAAGACCCACCCGGGACAGGGGCCTACAATGAGCAGTTCTTC	CASSQDPPGTGAYNEQFF
NA	TRBV7-9	TRBJ2-5	NA	TGTGCCAGCAGCTTGGCTGGGGCAGGGGCAGAGACCCAGTACTTC	CASSLAGAGAETQYF
TRBD1	TRBV7-3	TRBJ2-2	NA	TGTGCCAGCAGCTTCGGCGGACAGGGGGCGAGTACCGGGGAGCTGTTTTTT	CASSFGGQGASTGELFF
NA	TRBV29-1	TRBJ2-3	NA	TGCAGCGTTGGGGGTCTGCGGGTTCTCTCCACTGATACGCAGTATTTT	CSVGGLRVLSTDTQYF
TRBD1	TRBV30	TRBJ1-2	NA	TGTGCCTGGAGTCGGGGACAGGACTATGATGGCTACACCTTC	CAWSRGQDYDGYTF
NA	TRBV10-3	TRBJ1-1	NA	TGTGCCATCAGTGAGGCTCTCGGGGGGAAGGTTGGTACTGAAGCTTTCTTT	CAISEALGGKVGTEAFF
TRBD2	TRBV3-1/TRBV3-2	TRBJ2-5	few	TGTGCCAGCAGCGACCGACTAGCCGGCCAGTACTTC	CASSDRLAGQYF
NA	TRBV5-4	TRBJ2-3	NA	TGTGCCAGCAGCTTGCGGGGTGCAGATACGCAGTATTTT	CASSLRGADTQYF
NA	TRBV6-5	TRBJ1-6	NA	TGTGCCAGCAGGGACAGCGCATATAATTCACCCCTCCACTTT	CASRDSAYNSPLHF
TRBD2	TRBV19	TRBJ2-7	NA	TGTGCCAGTAGTAAGCTAGCGGACGACGAGCAGTACTTC	CASSKLADDEQYF
NA	TRBV5-1	TRBJ1-1	once	TGCGCCAGCAGCTTGAATTACGGGGAAGCTTTCTTT	CASSLNYGEAFF